The present T cell receptor beta chain was sequenced within a study of blood T cells in healthy people across ages. A few counts support this clonotype. Combining a sample-barcoded 5' primer with a J-beta primer mix, a second PCR ran for roughly 7 to 12 cycles. Unique molecular identifiers of 12 random nucleotides labeled each cDNA. Researchers report that each sample yielded at least 2.5 million CDR3-containing paired-end reads. TCRdb redid the calling of the 5' RACE reads with MiXCR, one entry per CDR3 protein. The sample contains around 2 million distinct CDR3 sequences, more than 35% of which appear only once. The CDR3 extends over 15 amino acids. The ends lost 3 bases at V and 3 bases at J; junction bases unmatched: 8. Germline V gives CDR1 DFQATT, CDR2 SNEGSKA (reference sequence).

The specimen sequenced was blood. The rearrangement joins TRBV20-1 to TRBJ1-2; 9 bases align to TRBD1. The sequence was obtained from a human donor in good health. This chain's CDR3 is CSARTTGGSDYGYTF. The DNA of the CDR3 is TGCAGTGCTAGGACTACAGGGGGCTCAGACTATGGCTACACCTTC.